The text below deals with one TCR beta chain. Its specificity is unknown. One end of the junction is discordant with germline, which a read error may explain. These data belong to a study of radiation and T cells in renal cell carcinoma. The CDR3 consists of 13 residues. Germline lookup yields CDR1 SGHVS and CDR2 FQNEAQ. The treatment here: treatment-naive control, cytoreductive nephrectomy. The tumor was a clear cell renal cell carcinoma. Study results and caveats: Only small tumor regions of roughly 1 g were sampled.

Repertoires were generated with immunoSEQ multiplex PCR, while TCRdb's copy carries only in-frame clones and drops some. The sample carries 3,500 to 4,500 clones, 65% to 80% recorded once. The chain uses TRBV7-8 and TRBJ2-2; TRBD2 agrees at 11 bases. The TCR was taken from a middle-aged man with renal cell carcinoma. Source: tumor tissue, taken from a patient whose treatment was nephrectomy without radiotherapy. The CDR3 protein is CASSLPLAGVMLF. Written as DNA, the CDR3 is TGTGCCAGCAGCTTACCACTAGCGGGGGTGATGCTTTTT.